The clone carrying this TCR beta chain was counted at least ten times. Its antigen is currently unknown. Read sequence stops 3 residues before the CDR3 end, and the germline J gene provides the missing end. These data come from a study of T cell clonality in common variable immunodeficiency. Patients and controls were mostly of Caucasian heritage. Study-level results: Fewer TCRbeta clones were shared among CVID subjects than controls. CVID subjects showed higher TCRbeta clonality than healthy controls.

Produced via immunoSEQ multiplex PCR; TCRdb's table is partial and in-frame only. Recorded here are about 41,000 clones, none singletons. Germline CDR1 and CDR2: SGHVS and FNYEAQ. J was trimmed by 5 bases and V by 4 bases; bases with no gene match: 6. The CDR3 is 15 amino acids. The chain carries TRBV7-6 and TRBJ2-3; 10 nucleotides agree with TRBD2. Input material: peripheral blood mononuclear cells. The receptor was derived from a person aged 18 to 69 in good health. The CDR3 DNA, read in part, is TGTGCCAGCAGCTCCTTAGCGGGAGGTCGAGATACG. It specifies CASSSLAGGRDT. The CDR3 in its entirety is CASSSLAGGRDTQYF.